The 20 T cell receptor beta chains given below trace back to one sample, sequenced in a study of T-cell memory formation after mild COVID-19. TCRdb re-analysed the 5' RACE reads in MiXCR, keeping a single row per CDR3 protein. The sample lists around 310,000 distinct CDR3 sequences, 20% to 25% occurring once. Sequencing was performed on PBMCs or a T cell subset sorted from them (not recorded which). These receptors were obtained from a man younger than 35 who had mild COVID-19 (a few samples of this study predate the infection). Cell type and time point are not known.

The chain links TRBV6-6 to TRBJ1-6; 8 nucleotides align to TRBD1. Germline V lookup: CDR1 MNHNY, CDR2 SVGAGI (reference sequence). J was trimmed by 10 bases and V by 5 bases; bases with no gene match: 10. There are 15 residues in the CDR3. The CDR3 sequence is CASSPRGQGESPLHF. The CDR3 DNA reads TGTGCCAGCAGTCCCCGAGGACAGGGCGAATCACCCCTCCACTTT.

J is TRBJ1-1 and V is TRBV12-3 or TRBV12-4; TRBD1 matches 8 bases. The V gene end was trimmed by 6 bases and the J gene end by 5 bases; junction bases not matched to a gene: 5. The CDR3 covers 13 residues. The CDR3: CASRDRGGTEAFF. The CDR3 coding sequence is TGTGCCAGCAGAGACAGGGGTGGGACTGAAGCTTTCTTT.

This clonotype was seen many times. The rearrangement joins TRBV4-2 to TRBJ1-3; no clear D. The CDR3 extends over 15 amino acids. CDR1 and CDR2 (germline): LGHNA, YNFKEQ. V was trimmed by 0 bases and J by 0 bases, leaving 6 bases between them. The DNA for the CDR3 is TGTGCCAGCAGCCAAGATCCGAGCTCTGGAAACACCATATATTTT. Its translation is CASSQDPSSGNTIYF.

The CDR3: CSARSGTRTLETQYF. CDR3 bases: TGCAGTGCTAGATCTGGGACAAGGACTCTGGAGACCCAGTACTTC. V usage is TRBV20-1 and J usage is TRBJ2-5; D perhaps matches TRBD1 (6 bases). Germline assignment: CDR1 DFQATT and CDR2 SNEGSKA (reference sequence). Trimming shortened V by 2 bases and J by 5 bases, and 18 bases separated the two germline ends. The CDR3 has 15 residues.

This rearrangement joins TRBV12-3 or TRBV12-4 to TRBJ2-2; TRBD1 aligns across 7 bases. This CDR3 has 16 residues. V was pared by 5 bases and J by 6 bases, with 12 bases of the junction left unmatched. Here the CDR3 reads CASSPVDRFRPGELFF. CDR3 DNA sequence: TGTGCCAGCAGTCCTGTGGACAGGTTTCGGCCCGGGGAGCTGTTTTTT.

This clonotype has more than one count but fewer than ten. The chain couples TRBV7-2 to TRBJ1-1, with D perhaps TRBD1 (6 bases). The CDR3 covers 15 residues. Germline lookup yields CDR1 SGHTA and CDR2 FQGNSA. Deletions cut 5 bases from V and 4 bases from J, with 17 bases between. CDR3 coding DNA: TGTGCCAGCAGCCCCGGACAGCCCGGAATCACTGAAGCTTTCTTT. Protein: CASSPGQPGITEAFF.

This clonotype turned up a few times. The chain combines TRBV7-9 with TRBJ1-1; D unresolved. The CDR3 has 10 amino acids. Trimming left V 5 bases short and J 6 bases short, with 4 bases between. Germline V gene data show CDR1 as SEHNR and CDR2 as FQNEAQ (reference sequence). CDR3 residues: CASSGSEAFF. The DNA of the CDR3 is TGTGCCAGCAGCGGATCTGAAGCTTTCTTT.

This clonotype was counted many times. The CDR3 DNA is TGTGCCAGCAGCTTGAGGTCCGGGGTCTCACCCCTCCACTTT. This sequence encodes CASSLRSGVSPLHF. The genes are TRBV11-2 and TRBJ1-6; no firm D call. Deletions cut 3 bases from V and 10 bases from J, with 13 bases between. Per the germline V gene, CDR1 is SGHAT and CDR2 is FQNNGV. CDR3 length equals 14 residues. Together with reference TRBV11-2 and TRBJ1-6, the CDR3 gives the full variable domain: EAGVAQSPRYKIIEKRQSVAFWCNPISGHATLYWYQQILGQGPKLLIQFQNNGVVDDSQLPKDRFSAERLKGVDSTLKIQPAKLEDSAVYLCASSLRSGVSPLHFGNGTRLTVT.

The rearrangement uses TRBV10-2 and TRBJ1-4; 7 positions match TRBD1. Trimming took 4 bases from V and 8 from J; bases not matched to a gene: 1. The CDR3 is 12 amino acids. Germline CDR1 is WSHSY and CDR2 is SAAADI. CDR3 in amino acids: CASSGDSEKLFF. In DNA, the CDR3 is TGCGCCAGCAGTGGGGACAGCGAAAAACTGTTTTTT.

This clonotype was detected only a few times. This chain joins TRBV12-3 or TRBV12-4 and TRBJ2-1; D is perhaps TRBD1 (6 bases). Trimming pared 1 base from V and 4 bases from J, leaving 17 bases between. CDR3 size: 17 residues. As DNA, the CDR3 is TGTGCCAGCAGTTTAGGTATCGGGGCAGGGGTATACAATGAGCAGTTCTTC. Its protein is CASSLGIGAGVYNEQFF.

This clonotype was counted only a few times. The chain couples TRBV18 to TRBJ2-2; D is possibly TRBD2 (6 bases). CDR3 length equals 17 residues. Trimming took off 3 bases at V and 0 bases at J, with 14 bases between the two ends. Germline-derived CDR1 and CDR2 are KGHSH and LQKENI. CDR3 residues: CASSPSREQTNTGELFF. DNA for the CDR3: TGTGCCAGCTCACCGAGCCGGGAGCAGACGAACACCGGGGAGCTGTTTTTT.

J is TRBJ2-7 and V is TRBV6-2 or TRBV6-3; tentatively, D is TRBD1 (6 bases). Germline CDR1 and CDR2: MNHEY and SVGEGT. The length of the CDR3 is 13 residues. V shed 6 bases and J shed 1 base, with 10 bases lying between them. CDR3 residues: CASRDGQSYEQYV. Written as DNA, the CDR3 is TGTGCCAGCAGGGACGGACAGTCCTACGAGCAGTACGTC.

The genes are TRBV12-3 or TRBV12-4 and TRBJ2-5; D is perhaps TRBD1 (6 bases). The CDR3 is 15 residues long. Trimming took off 3 bases at V and 3 bases at J, with 14 bases between the two ends. CDR3 coding DNA: TGTGCCAGCAGTTTTCAGGGGCAGGGGAAAGAGACCCAGTACTTC. It specifies CASSFQGQGKETQYF.

The chain joins TRBV4-1 to TRBJ1-1, with D possibly being TRBD1 (6 bases). Germline values: CDR1 MGHRA, CDR2 YSYEKL. Trimming pared 3 bases from V and 4 bases from J, leaving 9 bases between. The CDR3 spans 13 residues. This CDR3 reads CASSQGASTEAFF. For the CDR3, the DNA is TGCGCCAGCAGCCAGGGGGCTAGCACTGAAGCTTTCTTT.

The chain combines TRBV15 with TRBJ2-1, with D unresolved. The CDR3 runs to 15 residues. V was trimmed by 1 base and J by 5 bases, leaving 12 bases between them. Germline-derived CDR1 and CDR2 are LNHNV and YYDKDF (reference sequence). CDR3 nucleotide sequence: TGTGCCACCAGCAGAGCCAGGTATCTTAACAATGAGCAGTTCTTC. Amino acids: CATSRARYLNNEQFF.

The V gene is TRBV25-1, the J gene TRBJ2-3; 10 nucleotides match TRBD2. V dropped 8 bases and J dropped 2; count of bases not matched to a gene: 4. Germline V gene data show CDR1 as MGHDK and CDR2 as SYGVNS. The CDR3 contains 14 residues. CDR3 bases: TGTGCCAGCGGGGGACTAGCGAACACAGATACGCAGTATTTT. The encoded protein is CASGGLANTDTQYF. The whole variable domain, filled in from reference TRBV25-1 and TRBJ2-3, reads EADIYQTPRYLVIGTGKKITLECSQTMGHDKMYWYQQDPGMELHLIHYSYGVNSTEKGDLSSESTVSRIRTEHFPLTLESARPSHTSQYLCASGGLANTDTQYFGPGTRLTVL.

The chain is built from TRBV19 and TRBJ2-1; D not certain. V was pared by 7 bases and J by 6 bases, with 10 bases between. The CDR3 runs to 12 residues. Germline CDR1 reads LNHDA; CDR2 reads SQIVND (reference sequence). For the CDR3, the DNA is TGTGCCAGTAATGACGGAATCAATGAGCAGTTCTTC. Translating gives CASNDGINEQFF.

The chain has TRBV11-2 and TRBJ2-2; maybe TRBD1 (6 bases). The germline gives CDR1 SGHAT, CDR2 FQNNGV. The CDR3 loop spans 16 amino acids. V lost 5 bases and J lost 1, with 14 bases in between. The CDR3 loop is CASSHTGSQNTGELFF. The CDR3 nucleotides read TGTGCCAGCAGCCATACAGGGTCCCAGAACACCGGGGAGCTGTTTTTT.

This clonotype was detected only a few times. V is TRBV7-8 and J is TRBJ1-6; D might be TRBD1 (5 bases). V was trimmed by 5 bases and J by 6 bases, leaving 14 bases between them. Germline CDR1 is SGHVS and CDR2 is FQNEAQ. The CDR3 has 15 amino acids. The CDR3 region has the DNA TGTGCCAGCAGCGACCGGGACCCATTTAATTCACCCCTCCACTTT. Residues: CASSDRDPFNSPLHF.

This sequence joins TRBV30 and TRBJ2-1, with 7 bases that match TRBD2. This CDR3 contains 13 residues. Germline CDR1 is GTSNPN and CDR2 is SVGIG (reference sequence). V shed 2 bases, J shed 5 bases, and the junction held 3 bases outside the gene matches. CDR3 in amino acids: CAWSPGLHNEQFF. The CDR3 bases are TGTGCCTGGAGTCCGGGACTACACAATGAGCAGTTCTTC.